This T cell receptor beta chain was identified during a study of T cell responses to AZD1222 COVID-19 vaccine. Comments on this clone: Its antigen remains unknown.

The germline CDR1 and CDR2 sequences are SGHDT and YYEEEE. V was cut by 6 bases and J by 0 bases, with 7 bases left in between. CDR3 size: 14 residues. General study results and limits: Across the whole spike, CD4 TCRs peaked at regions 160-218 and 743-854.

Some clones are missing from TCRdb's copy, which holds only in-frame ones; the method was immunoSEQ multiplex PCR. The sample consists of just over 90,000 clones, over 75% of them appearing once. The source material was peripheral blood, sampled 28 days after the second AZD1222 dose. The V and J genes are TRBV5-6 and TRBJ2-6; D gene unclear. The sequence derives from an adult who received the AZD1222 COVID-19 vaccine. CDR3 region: CASTSSSGANVLTF. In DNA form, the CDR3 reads TGTGCCAGCACTTCAAGCTCTGGGGCCAACGTCCTGACTTTC.